These 6 T cell receptor beta chains were all obtained from the same sample, sequenced in a study of blood T cell repertoires in COVID-19. Clones were sequenced by immunoSEQ multiplex PCR, and TCRdb holds only the in-frame ones, with some missing. The data contain 150,000 to 190,000 clones, about nine tenths of them singletons. The sample comprised peripheral blood. These TCRs come from a woman in her sixties or seventies with acute or convalescent COVID-19.

This clone was counted a few times. The chain carries TRBV12-3 or TRBV12-4 and TRBJ1-3, with D uncertain. The CDR3 spans 11 residues. V dropped 8 bases and J dropped 3 bases, with 5 bases sitting between them. CDR3 region: CASYYGNTIYF. The DNA for the CDR3 is TGTGCCAGCTATTATGGAAACACCATATATTTT.

The CDR3 here is CASIDRGVETQYF. In DNA form, the CDR3 reads TGTGCCAGCATCGACCGGGGTGTAGAGACCCAGTACTTC. The V and J genes are TRBV7-9 and TRBJ2-5; D is perhaps TRBD2 (5 bases). The CDR3 spans 13 residues. With 7 bases removed from V and 4 bases from J, the gap between germline ends came to 13 bases. Germline CDR1 reads SEHNR; CDR2 reads FQNEAQ (reference sequence).

This clone has just a few counts. This sequence joins TRBV3-1 (or the pseudogene TRBV3-2) and TRBJ2-1; 8 bases are shared with TRBD2. The V and J ends lost 3 bases and 0 bases, in that order; junction bases with no gene match: 4. The CDR3 totals 16 residues. CDR1 and CDR2 (germline): LGHDT, YNNKEL (reference sequence). CDR3 nucleotide sequence: TGTGCCAGCAGCCACGCGGGGGGCCTCTCCTACAATGAGCAGTTCTTC. This translates into CASSHAGGLSYNEQFF.

In its sample, this clone was seen once. V and J are TRBV12-5 and TRBJ1-3, with D tentatively TRBD1 (6 bases). With 2 bases removed from V and 4 bases from J, the gap between germline ends came to 12 bases. The CDR3 consists of 15 residues. Germline lookup yields CDR1 LGHNT and CDR2 FRNRAP. The CDR3 is CASGLFEGDGNTIYF. The DNA of the CDR3 is TGTGCTAGTGGTTTGTTTGAGGGGGACGGAAACACCATATATTTT.

V gene TRBV19 combines with J gene TRBJ1-1; tentatively, D is TRBD1 (6 bases). Germline loops: CDR1 LNHDA, CDR2 SQIVND (reference sequence). The V end was cut by 6 bases, the J end by 1 base, with 12 bases between. The CDR3 is 14 amino acids. The CDR3 spells CASSPGQRNTEAFF. In nucleotides, the CDR3 is TGTGCCAGTAGCCCAGGACAGAGGAACACTGAAGCTTTCTTT.

V and J are TRBV9 and TRBJ1-3, with 7 bases fitting TRBD1. Germline CDR1 SGDLS, CDR2 YYNGEE. CDR3 size: 16 residues. Trimming removed 6 bases from V and 0 bases from J; junction bases left unmatched: 9. DNA for the CDR3: TGTGCCAGCAACAGGGGCAGGGCCCTCTCTGGAAACACCATATATTTT. It codes for CASNRGRALSGNTIYF.